Presented here are 17 T cell receptor beta chains from one specimen sequenced in a study of control samples from healthy donors and cancer patients. Produced via immunoSEQ multiplex PCR; TCRdb's table is partial and in-frame only. This repertoire shows about 120,000 clones, 88% found once; its top ten account for around 2.5%. The sequenced sample consisted of blood. These receptors all stem from a woman aged 70-85 years in good health.

The rearrangement links TRBV7-2 to TRBJ1-3, with 7 bases that match TRBD1. Germline trimming cut 5 bases from V and 2 bases from J; bases unmatched to any gene: 6. The germline V gene has CDR1 SGHTA and CDR2 FQGNSA. This CDR3 contains 15 residues. The CDR3 DNA sequence: TGTGCCAGCAGCCCGCGGGACAGCGCTGGAAACACCATATATTTT. This translates into CASSPRDSAGNTIYF.

The chain uses TRBV5-1 and TRBJ2-7, with 10 bases identical to TRBD2. Germline CDR1 SGHRS, CDR2 YFSETQ. CDR3 length: 15 amino acids. The J segment lost 0 bases and the V segment lost 4 bases, leaving 4 bases of the junction unmatched. In DNA, the CDR3 is TGCGCCAGCAGCGCAGCGGGGGGGAGCTCCTACGAGCAGTACTTC. Amino acids: CASSAAGGSSYEQYF. Together with reference TRBV5-1 and TRBJ2-7, the CDR3 gives the full variable domain: KAGVTQTPRYLIKTRGQQVTLSCSPISGHRSVSWYQQTPGQGLQFLFEYFSETQRNKGNFPGRFSGRQFSNSRSEMNVSTLELGDSALYLCASSAAGGSSYEQYFGPGTRLTVT.

The J gene is TRBJ2-3, the V gene TRBV7-6; TRBD2 agrees at 10 bases. Trimming took 5 bases from V and 4 from J; bases not matched to a gene: 9. This CDR3 contains 16 residues. CDR1 is SGHVS, CDR2 FNYEAQ, per germline. Here the CDR3 reads CASSRNGAGGPDTQYF. The CDR3 bases are TGTGCCAGCAGCCGTAATGGAGCGGGGGGGCCAGATACGCAGTATTTT. Looking up the rest from reference TRBV7-6 and TRBJ2-3 gives the full variable domain: GAGVSQSPRYKVTKRGQDVALRCDPISGHVSLYWYRQALGQGPEFLTYFNYEAQQDKSGLPNDRFSAERPEGSISTLTIQRTEQRDSAMYRCASSRNGAGGPDTQYFGPGTRLTVL.

The V and J genes are TRBV19 and TRBJ1-3; maybe TRBD1 (6 bases). Germline V gene lookup returns CDR1 LNHDA and CDR2 SQIVND (reference sequence). The CDR3 sequence is 16 residues long. The V end lost 5 bases, the J end lost 0 bases, and 14 bases lay between the germline ends. The CDR3 sequence: CASSLRQDYSGNTIYF. The DNA for the CDR3 is TGTGCCAGTAGTCTCCGACAGGACTACTCTGGAAACACCATATATTTT.

This rearrangement joins TRBV9 to TRBJ1-1; TRBD1 might be the D (5 bases). Looked up from germline, CDR1 is SGDLS and CDR2 is YYNGEE. The CDR3 spans 15 residues. V dropped 0 bases and J dropped 3 bases, with 12 bases sitting between them. The CDR3 sequence: CASSVELRGDTEAFF. The DNA for the CDR3 is TGTGCCAGCAGCGTAGAACTGCGGGGGGACACTGAAGCTTTCTTT.

This chain joins TRBV21-1 and TRBJ1-4; TRBD1, as called in the table, went unchecked against the DNA. TRBV21-1 is marked as a pseudogene. This CDR3 contains 20 residues. CDR3 in amino acids: CASSKKGTGADLSVNEKLFF. DNA for the CDR3: TGTGCCAGCAGCAAAAAGGGGACAGGGGCGGACCTCAGCGTTAATGAAAAACTGTTTTTT.

This chain uses TRBV6-5 with TRBJ2-5; 10 bases line up with TRBD1. V shed 4 bases, J shed 5 bases, and the junction held 7 bases outside the gene matches. This CDR3 region has 15 residues. Germline CDR1 reads MNHEY; CDR2 reads SVGAGI. In nucleotides, the CDR3 is TGTGCCAGCAGTTCCGGGACAGGGGCCGGGGAGACCCAGTACTTC. Its translation is CASSSGTGAGETQYF.

The gene calls are TRBV5-1 and TRBJ2-2; no clear D gene. V was trimmed by 0 bases and J by 0 bases, leaving 3 bases between them. CDR1 is SGHRS, CDR2 YFSETQ, per germline. The CDR3 contains 14 residues. The CDR3 reads CASSLGTNTGELFF. In nucleotides, the CDR3 is TGCGCCAGCAGCTTGGGGACGAACACCGGGGAGCTGTTTTTT.

V is TRBV9 and J is TRBJ1-6; a possible D gene is TRBD1 (6 bases). This CDR3 has 15 amino acids. CDR1 and CDR2 (germline): SGDLS, YYNGEE. V was trimmed by 4 bases and J by 14 bases, leaving 22 bases between them. DNA of the CDR3: TGTGCCAGCAGCCAAACACAGGGCGTGGTGGAAGCCCTCCACTTT. Protein: CASSQTQGVVEALHF.

A single count supports this clone. The chain recombines TRBV5-1 with TRBJ2-2; 8 bases align to TRBD1. CDR1 and CDR2 (germline): SGHRS, YFSETQ. Losses at the gene ends were 0 bases for V and 1 base for J; bases not matched to a gene: 2. CDR3 length: 16 amino acids. The CDR3 nucleotides read TGCGCCAGCAGCTTGGCCGACAGGGGGAACACCGGGGAGCTGTTTTTT. It codes for CASSLADRGNTGELFF.

The DNA for the CDR3 is TGTGCCAGTAGTCCCCAACGCGGGGGGGCCGCCCCCACCGGGGAGCTGTTTTTT. Protein sequence: CASSPQRGGAAPTGELFF. V is TRBV19 and J is TRBJ2-2; 9 bases are a match to TRBD2. V dropped 5 bases and J dropped 4; count of bases not matched to a gene: 14. Germline V CDR1 and CDR2: LNHDA, SQIVND (reference sequence). This CDR3 has 18 amino acids.

The chain recombines TRBV7-9 with TRBJ2-5; TRBD1 matches 9 bases. Losses at the gene ends were 4 bases for V and 1 base for J; bases not matched to a gene: 7. Looked up from germline, CDR1 is SEHNR and CDR2 is FQNEAQ (reference sequence). The CDR3 consists of 16 residues. The CDR3 DNA is TGTGCCAGCAGCTACCCTCTGGACAGGGGCCAAGAGACCCAGTACTTC. Residues: CASSYPLDRGQETQYF. Supplemented by reference TRBV7-9 and TRBJ2-5, the full variable domain reads DTGVSQNPRHKITKRGQNVTFRCDPISEHNRLYWYRQTLGQGPEFLTYFQNEAQLEKSRLLSDRFSAERPKGSFSTLEIQRTEQGDSAMYLCASSYPLDRGQETQYFGPGTRLLVL.

This sequence joins TRBV19 and TRBJ1-5, with D perhaps matching TRBD1 (6 bases). The V end was cut by 1 base, the J end by 3 bases, with 10 bases between. The CDR3 extends over 15 amino acids. Per germline, CDR1 LNHDA and CDR2 SQIVND (reference sequence). As DNA, the CDR3 is TGTGCCAGTAGTATAGGTTGGGGGGCCAATCAGCCCCAGCATTTT. Translation gives CASSIGWGANQPQHF. The full variable domain, rest sourced from reference TRBV19 and TRBJ1-5, is DGGITQSPKYLFRKEGQNVTLSCEQNLNHDAMYWYRQDPGQGLRLIYYSQIVNDFQKGDIAEGYSVSREKKESFPLTVTSAQKNPTAFYLCASSIGWGANQPQHFGDGTRLSIL.

The CDR3, as DNA: TGTGCCATCAGTCCCGGGACCTACGAGCAGTACTTC. It specifies CAISPGTYEQYF. This chain uses TRBV10-3 with TRBJ2-7, with D maybe TRBD2 (5 bases). This CDR3 has 12 amino acids. The germline gives CDR1 ENHRY, CDR2 SYGVKD. V lost 5 bases to trimming and J lost 2 bases, with 7 bases between them.

The chain combines TRBV29-1 with TRBJ2-5; 9 positions agree with TRBD2. V shed 3 bases, J shed 3 bases, and the junction held 8 bases outside the gene matches. The germline CDR1 and CDR2 sequences are SQVTM and ANQGSEA. This CDR3 is built from 15 residues. The CDR3 loop is CSVDGGGGAEETQYF. The DNA for the CDR3 is TGCAGCGTTGATGGGGGCGGGGGGGCCGAAGAGACCCAGTACTTC.

The CDR3 loop is CASSTPWTAANYGYTF. Written as DNA, the CDR3 is TGTGCCAGTAGTACCCCTTGGACAGCGGCTAACTATGGCTACACCTTC. This sequence joins TRBV19 and TRBJ1-2; TRBD1 might be the D (6 bases). The V gene lost 4 bases and the J gene lost 0 bases, with 15 bases spanning the gap. Germline values: CDR1 LNHDA, CDR2 SQIVND (reference sequence). The CDR3 has 16 residues.

The chain recombines TRBV5-4 with TRBJ1-3; D is perhaps TRBD1 (6 bases). Per the germline V gene, CDR1 is SGHNT and CDR2 is YYREEE (reference sequence). The CDR3 has 15 amino acids. V was trimmed by 0 bases and J by 2 bases, leaving 9 bases between them. DNA for the CDR3: TGTGCCAGCAGCTTGGACAGGGCCACTGGAAACACCATATATTTT. It encodes CASSLDRATGNTIYF.